This TCR beta chain appears in the sequencing data of a study of CD8 T cells in ankylosing spondylitis. Study-level results: In ankylosing spondylitis blood, a motif of fewer than 10 highly homologous TCR beta variants appeared characteristic. From matched ankylosing spondylitis synovial fluid, disease-linked clones were reportedly recovered at significantly enriched levels.

V was pared by 7 bases and J by 2 bases, with 8 bases of the junction left unmatched. CDR1 and CDR2 from the germline V gene are SGDLS and YYNGEE. This CDR3 has 15 amino acids. TCRdb reanalysed the 5' RACE reads using MiXCR and keeps one entry per CDR3 protein. The sample comprises some 840,000 distinct CDR3 sequences, 10% to 15% of which are singletons, and 0.51% rests with the top ten. Concerning this clonotype itself: Its specificity is not known.

V is TRBV9 and J is TRBJ2-3; TRBD2 agrees at 9 bases. This clonotype was sampled from a male donor with ankylosing spondylitis. What was sequenced was blood, either unsorted or a sorted T cell fraction (not recorded which). In DNA form, the CDR3 reads TGTGCCAGCGCGGGGGGGGACTTTTTCACAGATACGCAGTATTTT. Encoded protein: CASAGGDFFTDTQYF.